This TCR beta chain was documented in a study of blood T cell repertoires in COVID-19. At the level of the study: COVID-19 samples, acute and convalescent, were from the United States, Italy and Spain. From T cells, B-cell-depleted T cells, or PBMCs came the material, which was cDNA or gDNA.

As processed by the authors: Researchers report that nucleated cell counts were estimated from reference gene primer amplification. Sequenced by immunoSEQ multiplex PCR; TCRdb stores in-frame clones only, minus some. V and J calls and clone size are copied from that table; D and trimming were computed from the DNA. Of about 210,000 clones in the sample, around 80% were seen once. The length of the CDR3 is 16 residues. Germline CDR1 is MNHEY and CDR2 is SVGEGT. Trimming removed 0 bases from V and 0 bases from J; junction bases left unmatched: 4. The receptor was derived from a man between 45 and 60 years old with active or convalescent COVID-19. Sequencing was performed on peripheral blood. The V and J genes are TRBV6-2 or TRBV6-3 and TRBJ2-7; 8 nucleotides align to TRBD2. CDR3 region: CASSYSRTSYSYEQYF. CDR3 nucleotide sequence: TGTGCCAGCAGTTACTCGAGGACTAGCTACTCCTACGAGCAGTACTTC.